This T cell receptor (beta chain) appears in the sequencing data of a study of T cell responses to AZD1222 COVID-19 vaccine. Using immunoSEQ multiplex PCR, the repertoire was profiled, and TCRdb retains in-frame clones only, with some absent. Seen here are roughly 78,000 clones, roughly 80% observed once, and the top ten hold around 2.8%. CDR3 length: 15 amino acids. Trimming took off 0 bases at V and 4 bases at J, with 16 bases between the two ends. Germline V gene data show CDR1 as GTSNPN and CDR2 as SVGIG (reference sequence). Specimen: peripheral blood, collected on day 0 of AZD1222 vaccination. The rearrangement uses TRBV30 and TRBJ2-7; a weak D match, TRBD1 (7 bases). The sequence came from an adult in good health. The CDR3 reads CAWSVLGGDSYEQYF. The CDR3 bases are TGTGCCTGGAGTGTACTTGGAGGGGACAGTTACGAGCAGTACTTC.